The 32 T cell receptor beta chains reported below all come from one sample, sequenced in a study of human T cells and chemical hapten exposure. The sample's time point: pre-sensitization, week 0. Documented treatment: therapeutic diphenylcyclopropenone sensitization with weekly scalp DPC. TCRdb itself ran the RACE reads through MiXCR, one entry per CDR3 protein. Among approximately 370,000 distinct CDR3 sequences listed, 4.5% to 5.5% were seen once. This material consisted of whole blood, taken in connection with sensitization to the hapten diphenylcyclopropenone (DPC). The receptors here all came from a woman aged 18-29 years with alopecia areata. Some clones in this sample may be carry-over from other donors' samples.

This clonotype appeared many times. The CDR3 coding sequence is TGTGCCAGCAGTAACCCGGGCGGGGGGGTTAATGAGCAGTTCTTC. Translating gives CASSNPGGGVNEQFF. This rearrangement joins TRBV12-3 or TRBV12-4 to TRBJ2-1, with 9 positions matching TRBD2. V lost 5 bases to trimming and J lost 7 bases; unmatched junction nucleotides: 9. The length of the CDR3 is 15 residues.

V gene TRBV3-1 combines with J gene TRBJ1-5, with 7 bases fitting TRBD1. This CDR3 region has 14 residues. With 3 bases clipped from V and 5 bases from J, the junction kept 4 bases outside the gene matches. Per germline, CDR1 LGHDT and CDR2 YNNKEL (reference sequence). The CDR3 here is CASSHGTADQPQHF. The CDR3 DNA follows: TGTGCCAGCAGCCATGGGACAGCCGATCAGCCCCAGCATTTT.

In this sample, this clonotype turned up many times. The J gene is TRBJ1-3, the V gene TRBV4-2; D remains ambiguous. Germline-derived CDR1 and CDR2 are LGHNA and YNFKEQ. The V and J ends lost 6 bases and 7 bases respectively, with 10 bases between them. CDR3 length equals 12 residues. The DNA for the CDR3 is TGTGCCAGCAGGGGATGGGCCAACACCATATATTTT. Residues: CASRGWANTIYF.

This clonotype was counted a few times. This chain links TRBV6-2 or TRBV6-3 with TRBJ2-2; possible D gene TRBD2, 6 bases. The V gene's germline CDR1 is MNHEY and CDR2 SVGEGT. The CDR3 is 14 amino acids. The V end lost 5 bases, the J end lost 1 base, and 8 bases lay between the germline ends. The CDR3 bases are TGTGCCAGCAGTATGGGACTGAACACCGGGGAGCTGTTTTTT. It yields the protein CASSMGLNTGELFF.

In this sample, this clonotype turned up a few times. The chain employs TRBV11-2 and TRBJ2-3; 11 bases align to TRBD2. The ends lost 5 bases at V and 3 bases at J; junction bases unmatched: 16. The CDR3 sequence is 19 residues long. Germline values: CDR1 SGHAT, CDR2 FQNNGV. CDR3 residues: CASSHTLAGGLTKTDTQYF. In DNA, the CDR3 is TGTGCCAGCAGCCACACCCTAGCGGGGGGCCTCACGAAGACAGATACGCAGTATTTT.

The chain couples TRBV29-1 to TRBJ1-1; D is unclear. Germline CDR1 is SQVTM and CDR2 is ANQGSEA. The CDR3 sequence is 15 residues long. V shed 0 bases and J shed 4 bases, with 15 bases lying between them. Here the CDR3 reads CSVEDPGSGSTEAFF. The DNA for the CDR3 is TGCAGCGTTGAAGATCCTGGGAGCGGGAGCACTGAAGCTTTCTTT.

The gene calls are TRBV5-1 and TRBJ2-3, with D unresolved. The V and J ends lost 1 base and 3 bases respectively, with 9 bases between them. The CDR3 contains 14 residues. Germline V lookup: CDR1 SGHRS, CDR2 YFSETQ. This chain's CDR3 is CASSLKDTTDTQYF. The CDR3 nucleotides read TGCGCCAGCAGCTTGAAGGATACGACAGATACGCAGTATTTT.

This clonotype was observed many times. The chain employs TRBV12-3 or TRBV12-4 and TRBJ2-3; D not resolved. Trimming stripped 4 bases from V and 4 bases from J, with 6 bases between. The CDR3 extends over 12 amino acids. The CDR3 protein is CASSSGADTQYF. In DNA form, the CDR3 reads TGTGCCAGCAGTTCGGGCGCAGATACGCAGTATTTT.

This clonotype has a handful of counts. The chain uses TRBV11-2 and TRBJ2-1, with 11 bases matching TRBD2. Germline CDR1 SGHAT, CDR2 FQNNGV. The CDR3 has 15 amino acids. V lost 1 base to trimming and J lost 8 bases; unmatched junction nucleotides: 4. CDR3: CASSLVRLAGYEQFF. The CDR3 region has the DNA TGTGCCAGCAGCTTAGTACGACTAGCGGGGTATGAGCAGTTCTTC.

This clonotype was counted ten times or more. V gene TRBV7-8 combines with J gene TRBJ1-5; TRBD1 matches 8 bases. This CDR3 is built from 15 residues. Germline V gene sequence: CDR1 SGHVS, CDR2 FQNEAQ. V lost 2 bases and J lost 2; bases outside the gene matches: 2. CDR3 sequence reads: CASSLLTGGNQPQHF. In DNA form, the CDR3 reads TGTGCCAGCAGCTTATTGACAGGGGGCAATCAGCCCCAGCATTTT.

The chain employs TRBV7-2 and TRBJ2-7; 7 bases are a match to TRBD1. This CDR3 contains 14 residues. V was pared by 5 bases and J by 5 bases, with 9 bases of the junction left unmatched. Germline V gene data show CDR1 as SGHTA and CDR2 as FQGNSA. CDR3 region: CASSAFQGVNEQYF. CDR3 nucleotide sequence: TGTGCCAGCAGCGCCTTTCAGGGGGTCAACGAGCAGTACTTC.

In this sample, this clonotype turned up many times. The chain recombines TRBV4-1 with TRBJ2-3; maybe TRBD2 (5 bases). The CDR3 is 17 amino acids. Looked up from germline, CDR1 is MGHRA and CDR2 is YSYEKL. The germline V and J ends were trimmed by 1 base and 0 bases, with 14 bases remaining between them. The CDR3 coding sequence is TGCGCCAGCAGCCAAGTAGGACTGCGGACGAGCACAGATACGCAGTATTTT. Amino acid sequence: CASSQVGLRTSTDTQYF.

This clonotype has just a few counts. V usage is TRBV27 and J usage is TRBJ1-2; D unresolved. This CDR3 comprises 13 residues. Looked up from germline, CDR1 is MNHEY and CDR2 is SMNVEV (reference sequence). Trimming took off 3 bases at V and 8 bases at J, with 13 bases between the two ends. Here the CDR3 reads CASSLKRAGGYTF. DNA of the CDR3: TGTGCCAGCAGTTTGAAACGGGCGGGAGGCTACACCTTC.

The V gene is TRBV6-2 or TRBV6-3, the J gene TRBJ2-1, with D hard to call. The CDR3 totals 13 residues. Germline V gene lookup returns CDR1 MNHEY and CDR2 SVGEGT. V lost 4 bases, J lost 7 bases, and 11 bases lay in between. The CDR3 loop is CASSSLPENEQFF. As DNA, the CDR3 is TGTGCCAGCAGTTCACTCCCAGAGAATGAGCAGTTCTTC.

This clonotype appeared a few times. The CDR3 DNA sequence: TGCGCCAGCAAAAGGTCCCCTAGCGGGGGCCGTAACTCCTACAATGAGCAGTTCTTC. It yields the protein CASKRSPSGGRNSYNEQFF. The chain recombines TRBV10-2 with TRBJ2-1; the match to TRBD2 covers 10 bases. The V gene's germline CDR1 is WSHSY and CDR2 SAAADI. V was clipped by 7 bases and J by 0 bases; unmatched bases: 15. The CDR3 totals 19 residues.

This clonotype was detected many times. This chain connects TRBV5-1 to TRBJ2-7, with 9 bases that match TRBD1. V lost 4 bases to trimming and J lost 3 bases; unmatched junction nucleotides: 8. Looked up from germline, CDR1 is SGHRS and CDR2 is YFSETQ. The CDR3 runs 15 residues. The CDR3, as DNA: TGCGCCAGCAGCCCGGGACAGGGACTCCACTACGAGCAGTACTTC. Its protein product is CASSPGQGLHYEQYF. Full variable domain (missing parts from reference TRBV5-1 and TRBJ2-7): KAGVTQTPRYLIKTRGQQVTLSCSPISGHRSVSWYQQTPGQGLQFLFEYFSETQRNKGNFPGRFSGRQFSNSRSEMNVSTLELGDSALYLCASSPGQGLHYEQYFGPGTRLTVT.

This clonotype occurred a few times. The chain links TRBV5-6 to TRBJ1-2; TRBD1 aligns across 10 bases. This CDR3 spans 15 amino acids. Germline V lookup: CDR1 SGHDT, CDR2 YYEEEE. V was pared by 3 bases and J by 4 bases, with 6 bases of the junction left unmatched. The CDR3 coding sequence is TGTGCCAGCAGCTCCTGGGACAGGGGCGCCTATGGCTACACCTTC. Its protein is CASSSWDRGAYGYTF.

This clonotype has ten or more counts. The chain recombines TRBV5-1 with TRBJ1-1; maybe TRBD1 (6 bases). V was clipped by 3 bases and J by 5 bases, with 14 bases between them. The CDR3 contains 14 residues. Germline lookup yields CDR1 SGHRS and CDR2 YFSETQ. Written as DNA, the CDR3 is TGCGCCAGCAGCTCACAGGGAAAGGGGACTGAAGCTTTCTTT. Translating it yields CASSSQGKGTEAFF. The full variable domain, its missing parts supplied by reference TRBV5-1 and TRBJ1-1, is KAGVTQTPRYLIKTRGQQVTLSCSPISGHRSVSWYQQTPGQGLQFLFEYFSETQRNKGNFPGRFSGRQFSNSRSEMNVSTLELGDSALYLCASSSQGKGTEAFFGQGTRLTVV.

Many counts were recorded for this clonotype. This chain uses TRBV5-1 with TRBJ1-5, with TRBD1 matching over 9 bases. The junction had 13 bases not matched to a gene; V was cut back by 0 bases and J by 0 bases. The CDR3 is 20 amino acids. The germline V gene has CDR1 SGHRS and CDR2 YFSETQ. The chain's CDR3 is CASSLEGQGESDFSNQPQHF. DNA for the CDR3: TGCGCCAGCAGCTTGGAGGGACAGGGTGAGTCGGATTTTAGCAATCAGCCCCAGCATTTT.

This clonotype has a handful of counts. V and J are TRBV20-1 and TRBJ1-5, with D possibly TRBD1 on 6 matching bases. The CDR3 consists of 14 residues. The germline V gene encodes CDR1 DFQATT and CDR2 SNEGSKA (reference sequence). The V end lost 5 bases, the J end lost 2 bases, and 13 bases lay between the germline ends. As DNA, the CDR3 is TGCAGTGCTCGTAAGACAGGAGGCAATCAGCCCCAGCATTTT. This codes for CSARKTGGNQPQHF.

As for this clonotype: The junction and the germline gene differ at one end; a read error may be behind it. The chain combines TRBV12-3 or TRBV12-4 with TRBJ2-5, with 7 bases fitting TRBD1. This CDR3 region has 13 residues. Here the CDR3 DNA reads TGTGTCAGCACCCCGGGACAGCAAGAGACCCAGTACTTC. Protein: CVSTPGQQETQYF.

There are a few counts of this clonotype. The rearrangement uses TRBV10-3 and TRBJ2-1, with TRBD2 identical over 9 bases. CDR1 is ENHRY and CDR2 is SYGVKD in the germline V gene. The junction had 8 bases not matched to a gene; V was cut back by 5 bases and J by 6 bases. The CDR3 has 15 residues. The CDR3 loop is CAISRAGGVSNEQFF. The CDR3 DNA sequence: TGTGCCATCAGTAGAGCGGGGGGAGTCTCCAATGAGCAGTTCTTC.

This clonotype showed up many times. The genes are TRBV6-1 and TRBJ1-6; no clear D. V lost 6 bases to trimming and J lost 6 bases, with 15 bases between them. The CDR3 has 15 residues. Germline V lookup: CDR1 MNHNS, CDR2 SASEGT. CDR3 protein: CASSTLSRLNSPLHF. Here the CDR3 DNA reads TGTGCCAGCAGCACCCTGTCGAGGCTTAATTCACCCCTCCACTTT.

This clonotype has at least ten counts. The chain is built from TRBV29-1 and TRBJ2-3; D may correspond to TRBD1 or TRBD2 (5 bases each). V was shortened by 6 bases and J by 2 bases, with 18 bases between the two germline ends. The CDR3 length is 15 residues. Germline-derived CDR1 and CDR2 are SQVTM and ANQGSEA. The CDR3: CSVDWLGRNTDTQYF. The CDR3 DNA reads as TGCAGCGTGGACTGGTTGGGACGGAACACAGATACGCAGTATTTT.

This clonotype was seen a handful of times. This rearrangement joins TRBV6-2 or TRBV6-3 to TRBJ2-5; no clear D gene. The germline V gene has CDR1 MNHEY and CDR2 SVGEGT. V was trimmed by 6 bases and J by 1 base, leaving 12 bases between them. The CDR3 extends over 14 amino acids. The CDR3 protein is CASRKGYSQETQYF. CDR3 DNA sequence: TGTGCCAGCAGGAAGGGTTACAGCCAAGAGACCCAGTACTTC.

This clonotype was counted ten times or more. V gene TRBV29-1 combines with J gene TRBJ2-3; D not certain. The V end was cut by 4 bases, the J end by 2 bases, with 10 bases between. Germline V gives CDR1 SQVTM, CDR2 ANQGSEA. There are 13 residues in the CDR3. CDR3 nucleotides: TGCAGCGTTGCGGCAGGATCCACAGATACGCAGTATTTT. Protein product: CSVAAGSTDTQYF.

The gene calls are TRBV2 and TRBJ2-3; D unclear. Trimming pared 5 bases from V and 5 bases from J, leaving 5 bases between. Germline V lookup: CDR1 SNHLY, CDR2 FYNNEI. The CDR3 contains 11 residues. The chain's CDR3 is CASSWVDTQYF. DNA of the CDR3: TGTGCCAGCAGTTGGGTAGATACGCAGTATTTT.

This clonotype was seen repeatedly, ten times or more. The chain employs TRBV18 and TRBJ1-2; 9 bases match TRBD1. Germline CDR1 is KGHSH and CDR2 is LQKENI. The CDR3 has 15 amino acids. The V gene end was trimmed by 5 bases and the J gene end by 2 bases; junction bases not matched to a gene: 6. The CDR3 coding sequence is TGTGCCAGCTCAGGAACCGGGACAGGGAACTATGGCTACACCTTC. As protein: CASSGTGTGNYGYTF. The full variable domain, with the rest looked up from reference TRBV18 and TRBJ1-2, is NAGVMQNPRHLVRRRGQEARLRCSPMKGHSHVYWYRQLPEEGLKFMVYLQKENIIDESGMPKERFSAEFPKEGPSILRIQQVVRGDSAAYFCASSGTGTGNYGYTFGSGTRLTVV.

This clonotype has a handful of counts. The chain uses TRBV5-6 and TRBJ1-1; D perhaps matches TRBD1 (6 bases). This CDR3 comprises 15 residues. V lost 1 base to trimming and J lost 0 bases, with 10 bases between them. Per germline, CDR1 SGHDT and CDR2 YYEEEE. This chain's CDR3 is CASSLPDRMNTEAFF. As DNA, the CDR3 is TGTGCCAGCAGCTTGCCTGACAGGATGAACACTGAAGCTTTCTTT.

The chain is built from TRBV12-3 or TRBV12-4 and TRBJ1-5; D is undetermined. This CDR3 comprises 12 residues. Between the trimmed V and J ends, which lost 1 base and 9 bases, there was a span of 7 bases. CDR3 protein: CASSLDARPQHF. The DNA for the CDR3 is TGTGCCAGCAGTTTAGACGCGCGGCCCCAGCATTTT.

In its sample, this clonotype was seen many times. V and J are TRBV11-2 and TRBJ2-3; tentative D call: TRBD2 (6 bases). Germline CDR1 SGHAT, CDR2 FQNNGV. This CDR3 has 17 residues. V was shortened by 5 bases and J by 1 base, with 19 bases between the two germline ends. CDR3 in DNA: TGTGCCAGCAGCCAGGGCGGGGTGGGCGGCGGCACAGATACGCAGTATTTT. It yields the protein CASSQGGVGGGTDTQYF.

The V gene is TRBV25-1, the J gene TRBJ1-6; D remains unclear. The CDR3 has 16 residues. The V and J ends lost 4 bases and 0 bases respectively, with 10 bases between them. CDR1 is MGHDK, CDR2 SYGVNS, per germline. The DNA of the CDR3 is TGTGCCAGCAGTGGCCACAGCAGCTCCTATAATTCACCCCTCCACTTT. Its protein product is CASSGHSSSYNSPLHF.